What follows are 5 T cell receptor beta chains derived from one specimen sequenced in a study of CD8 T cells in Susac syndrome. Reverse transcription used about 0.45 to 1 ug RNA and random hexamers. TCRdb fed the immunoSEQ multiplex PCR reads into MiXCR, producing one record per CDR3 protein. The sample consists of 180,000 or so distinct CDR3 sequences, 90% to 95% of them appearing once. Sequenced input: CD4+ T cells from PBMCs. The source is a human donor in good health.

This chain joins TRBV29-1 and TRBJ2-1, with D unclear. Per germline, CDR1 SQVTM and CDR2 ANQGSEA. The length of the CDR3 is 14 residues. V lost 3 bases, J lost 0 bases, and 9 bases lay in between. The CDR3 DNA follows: TGCAGCGTTGACCAAGCGAGCTCCTACAATGAGCAGTTCTTC. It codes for CSVDQASSYNEQFF.

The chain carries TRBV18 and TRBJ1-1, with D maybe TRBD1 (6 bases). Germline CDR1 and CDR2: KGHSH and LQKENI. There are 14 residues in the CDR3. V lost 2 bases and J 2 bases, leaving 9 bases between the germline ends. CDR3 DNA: TGTGCCAGCTCACCAAACAGGGACAACACTGAAGCTTTCTTT. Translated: CASSPNRDNTEAFF.

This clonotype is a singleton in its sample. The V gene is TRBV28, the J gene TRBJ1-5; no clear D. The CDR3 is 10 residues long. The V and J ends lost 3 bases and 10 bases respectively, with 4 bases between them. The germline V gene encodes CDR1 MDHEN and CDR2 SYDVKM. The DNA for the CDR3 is TGTGCCAGCAGTTTTCGTCCCCAGCATTTT. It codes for CASSFRPQHF.

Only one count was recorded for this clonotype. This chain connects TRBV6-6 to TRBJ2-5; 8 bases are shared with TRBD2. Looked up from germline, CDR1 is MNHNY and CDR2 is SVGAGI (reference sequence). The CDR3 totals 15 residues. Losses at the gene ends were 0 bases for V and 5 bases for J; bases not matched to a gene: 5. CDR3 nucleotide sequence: TGTGCCAGCAGTTACTCAGCGGGAGCATACGAGACCCAGTACTTC. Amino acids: CASSYSAGAYETQYF.

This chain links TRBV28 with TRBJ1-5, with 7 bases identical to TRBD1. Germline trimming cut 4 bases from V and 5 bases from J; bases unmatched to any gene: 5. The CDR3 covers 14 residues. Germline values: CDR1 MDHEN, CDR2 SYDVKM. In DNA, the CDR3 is TGTGCCAGCAGTTGGGACAGTTATTATCAGCCCCAGCATTTT. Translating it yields CASSWDSYYQPQHF.